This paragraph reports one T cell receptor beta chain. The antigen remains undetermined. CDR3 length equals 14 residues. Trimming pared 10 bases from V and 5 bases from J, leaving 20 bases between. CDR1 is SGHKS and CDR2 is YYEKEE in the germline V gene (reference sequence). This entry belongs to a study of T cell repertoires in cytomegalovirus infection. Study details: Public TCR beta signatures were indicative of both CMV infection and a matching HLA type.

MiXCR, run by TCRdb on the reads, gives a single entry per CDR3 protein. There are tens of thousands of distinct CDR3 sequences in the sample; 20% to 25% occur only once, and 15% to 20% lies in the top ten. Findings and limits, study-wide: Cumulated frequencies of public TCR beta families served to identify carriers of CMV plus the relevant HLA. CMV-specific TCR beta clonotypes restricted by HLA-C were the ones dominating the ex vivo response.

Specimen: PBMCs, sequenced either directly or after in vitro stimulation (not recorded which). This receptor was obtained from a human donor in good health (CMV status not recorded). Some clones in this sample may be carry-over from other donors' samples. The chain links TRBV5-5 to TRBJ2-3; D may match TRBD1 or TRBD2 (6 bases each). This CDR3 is CAYSEGGRGDTQYF. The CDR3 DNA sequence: TGTGCCTATAGTGAGGGGGGCCGGGGAGATACGCAGTATTTT.